The present TCR beta chain was sequenced within a study of CD8 T cells in ankylosing spondylitis. Germline trimming cut 6 bases from V and 3 bases from J; bases unmatched to any gene: 3. The CDR3 covers 14 residues. A single record per CDR3 protein comes from TCRdb applying MiXCR to the 5' RACE reads. The sample holds about 540,000 distinct CDR3 sequences; 9.5% to 15% are singletons and the top ten take about 6.5%. This clonotype was observed a few times. What it binds is not known. General study points: Relatively rare in peripheral blood, disease-linked clones were also CD8+. Reportedly, matched ankylosing spondylitis synovial fluid was significantly enriched for disease-linked clones. Ankylosing spondylitis blood seemed to carry a telltale TCR beta motif made of several highly homologous variants.

Sequenced sample: blood, either unsorted or a sorted T cell fraction (not recorded which). V gene TRBV12-3 or TRBV12-4 combines with J gene TRBJ2-2, with TRBD1 identical over 8 bases. The sequence was obtained from a male donor with ankylosing spondylitis. The CDR3 protein is CASSATGDTGELFF. The CDR3 DNA reads as TGTGCCAGCAGCGCGACAGGGGACACCGGGGAGCTGTTTTTT.